Shown below are 3 T cell receptor beta chains from a single sample sequenced in a study of blood T cell repertoires in COVID-19. The assay was immunoSEQ multiplex PCR, and TCRdb's table has in-frame clones only and misses some. The sample shows a few hundred thousand clones, less than 85% of them seen only once. Sequencing was carried out using peripheral blood. These receptors came from a woman between 18 and 29 years old with acute or convalescent COVID-19.

The chain uses TRBV21-1 and TRBJ2-5; TRBD2, as called in the table, went unchecked against the DNA. TRBV21-1 is labeled a pseudogene. The CDR3 contains 18 residues. CDR3 sequence: CASSLRGPRDSGQETQYF. The CDR3 region has the DNA TGTGCCAGCAGCCTTCGGGGCCCGAGGGATAGCGGCCAAGAGACCCAGTACTTC.

The rearrangement uses TRBV5-1 and TRBJ2-7; 8 bases fit TRBD2. The CDR3 contains 13 residues. Trimming at V came to 2 bases and at J to 6 bases, leaving 4 bases not matched to a gene. Per the germline V gene, CDR1 is SGHRS and CDR2 is YFSETQ. The DNA of the CDR3 is TGCGCCAGCAGCTTCGGACTAGCCGCCGAGCAGTACTTC. Its translation is CASSFGLAAEQYF. The whole variable domain, remainder taken from reference TRBV5-1 and TRBJ2-7, is KAGVTQTPRYLIKTRGQQVTLSCSPISGHRSVSWYQQTPGQGLQFLFEYFSETQRNKGNFPGRFSGRQFSNSRSEMNVSTLELGDSALYLCASSFGLAAEQYFGPGTRLTVT.

This clone has just a few counts. The chain combines TRBV7-9 with TRBJ2-2; D is perhaps TRBD2 (6 bases). The ends were cut back, 5 bases at V and 1 base at J, with 14 bases in the middle. The CDR3 sequence is 16 residues long. CDR1 and CDR2 from the germline V gene are SEHNR and FQNEAQ (reference sequence). The CDR3 DNA follows: TGTGCCAGCAGCCCCGGGGGTCCCCTGAACACCGGGGAGCTGTTTTTT. It encodes CASSPGGPLNTGELFF.